The rows below give T cell receptor beta chains drawn from one sample of a study of blood T cell repertoires in COVID-19. TCRdb's copy holds only in-frame clones and misses some; the assay was immunoSEQ multiplex PCR. The data hold approximately 480,000 clones, with around 90% observed a single time. Sequencing used PBMCs or T cells enriched from blood (not recorded which). These receptors all stem from a woman in her late teens or twenties who had recovered from COVID-19. Both conserved end residues are part of each CDR3. Fields, in order: D gene, clone size, CDR3 length, V gene, J gene, CDR3 protein, CDR3 DNA. D genes are given only for firm matches. The size entry is marked missing in some rows and otherwise reads once, few, many or a size class.

.,.,15,TRBV30,TRBJ1-1,CAWSVRSPWPTEAFF,TGTGCCTGGAGTGTACGGAGCCCTTGGCCCACTGAAGCTTTCTTT
TRBD1,.,14,TRBV9,TRBJ1-3,CASSVAGQENTIYF,TGTGCCAGCAGCGTAGCGGGACAGGAAAACACCATATATTTT
TRBD1,.,15,TRBV9,TRBJ1-3,CASSLRGQPGNTIYF,TGTGCCAGCAGCCTCAGGGGGCAGCCTGGAAACACCATATATTTT
.,.,14,TRBV7-9,TRBJ2-5,CASSRIGGQETQYF,TGTGCCAGCAGCAGGATCGGGGGTCAAGAGACCCAGTACTTC
.,.,18,TRBV7-9,TRBJ1-3,CASSLVPSLLYSGNTIYF,TGTGCCAGCAGCTTAGTCCCTTCACTTCTGTACTCTGGAAACACCATATATTTT
.,.,16,TRBV7-7,TRBJ2-5,CASSPSRAYPQETQYF,TGTGCTAGCAGCCCCTCGCGGGCTTACCCCCAAGAGACCCAGTACTTC
.,few,14,TRBV5-6,TRBJ1-2,CASSLGQASGGYTF,TGTGCCAGCAGCTTGGGACAGGCCTCCGGTGGCTACACCTTC
.,.,14,TRBV2,TRBJ2-1,CASSVSGGANEQFF,TGTGCCAGCAGTGTTAGCGGTGGGGCCAATGAGCAGTTCTTC
TRBD2,.,13,TRBV7-6,TRBJ2-1,CASSPTSFNEQFF,TGTGCCAGCAGCCCGACTAGCTTTAATGAGCAGTTCTTC
.,.,14,TRBV19,TRBJ1-4,CASSISGINEKLFF,TGTGCCAGTAGTATTTCCGGGATTAATGAAAAACTGTTTTTT
.,.,12,TRBV2,TRBJ2-7,CASSEPGNEQYF,TGTGCCAGCAGTGAACCGGGTAACGAGCAGTACTTC
.,.,13,TRBV11-3,TRBJ2-7,CASAATPLNEQYF,TGTGCCAGCGCAGCGACTCCCTTAAACGAGCAGTACTTC
TRBD1,.,14,TRBV29-1,TRBJ2-3,CSAAGQETTDTQYF,TGCAGCGCCGCCGGACAGGAGACCACAGATACGCAGTATTTT
.,few,14,TRBV30,TRBJ1-6,CAWSVEGRDSPLHF,TGTGCCTGGAGTGTGGAGGGGAGGGATTCACCCCTCCACTTT
.,.,11,TRBV18,TRBJ2-7,CASSARTEQYF,TGTGCCAGCTCAGCACGGACAGAGCAGTACTTC
.,.,16,TRBV24-1,TRBJ2-3,CATSDWTGTSTDTQYF,TGTGCCACCAGTGATTGGACGGGGACTAGCACAGATACGCAGTATTTT
.,.,14,TRBV19,TRBJ1-1,CASERGRGNTEAFF,TGTGCCAGTGAGAGAGGCAGGGGGAACACTGAAGCTTTCTTT
.,.,15,TRBV7-7,TRBJ2-1,CASSLDTGPYNEQFF,TGTGCCAGCAGCTTAGATACAGGGCCCTACAATGAGCAGTTCTTC
.,few,12,TRBV5-6,TRBJ2-7,CASSFAGGEQYF,TGTGCCAGCAGCTTCGCAGGTGGCGAGCAGTACTTC
.,few,13,TRBV7-2,TRBJ1-3,CASSFSGRDTIYF,TGTGCCAGCAGCTTTTCGGGAAGGGACACCATATATTTT
.,.,12,TRBV2,TRBJ2-3,CASSGFTDTQYF,TGTGCCAGCTCGGGATTCACAGATACGCAGTATTTT
.,.,14,TRBV5-1,TRBJ2-1,CASSFYRAGNEQFF,TGCGCCAGCAGCTTCTACAGGGCCGGCAATGAGCAGTTCTTC
.,.,15,TRBV9,TRBJ2-5,CASSVEGVVGETQYF,TGTGCCAGCAGCGTAGAAGGGGTAGTTGGAGAGACCCAGTACTTC
TRBD1,.,17,TRBV28,TRBJ2-5,CASSSNSRQGARETQYF,TGTGCCAGCAGTTCGAACTCCAGACAGGGGGCGAGAGAGACCCAGTACTTC
.,.,15,TRBV3-1/TRBV3-2,TRBJ1-1,CASSRRDIRNTEAFF,TGTGCCAGCAGCCGCCGGGACATCCGGAACACTGAAGCTTTCTTT
TRBD1,.,13,TRBV7-2,TRBJ2-7,CASSSGTVREQYF,TGTGCCAGCAGCTCCGGGACAGTACGCGAGCAGTACTTC
.,.,15,TRBV28,TRBJ1-5,CASSESAGWGQPQHF,TGTGCCAGCAGTGAGTCGGCGGGGTGGGGCCAGCCCCAGCATTTT
.,.,12,TRBV19,TRBJ1-1,CASSMANTEAFF,TGTGCCAGTAGTATGGCGAACACTGAAGCTTTCTTT
TRBD1,once,17,TRBV14,TRBJ1-1,CASSSRSAGTGYTEAFF,TGTGCCAGCAGCTCAAGGTCGGCCGGGACAGGGTACACTGAAGCTTTCTTT
TRBD1,.,14,TRBV18,TRBJ1-2,CASSLQGATYGYTF,TGTGCCAGCTCATTACAGGGGGCGACCTATGGCTACACCTTC
.,.,17,TRBV15,TRBJ1-1,CATSRSIFGGVNTEAFF,TGTGCCACCAGCAGATCCATCTTTGGGGGCGTGAACACTGAAGCTTTCTTT